The T cell receptor beta chain under discussion was sequenced for a study of neoadjuvant anti-PD-1 for oral cavity cancer. Study-level information: Most patients had three to four biweekly doses of 3 mg/kg nivolumab before resection. General study findings and limits: Pretreatment Treg/Th17 ratio correlated inversely with post-treatment tumor clonality. Only three patients per response group were TCR-analyzed; validation needed.

A note on this clone: The antigen remains undetermined.

Here immunoSEQ multiplex PCR was the method, and the copy in TCRdb shows in-frame clones only, minus some. The sample has fewer than 90,000 clones, about four fifths seen once. The CDR3 covers 15 residues. CDR1 and CDR2 (germline): GTSNPN, SVGIG (reference sequence). V shed 4 bases and J 2 bases; nucleotides not matched to a gene: 5. These newly diagnosed stage II-IVA oral cavity squamous cell carcinoma patients had no prior systemic or radiation treatment. The clonotype comes from a person aged 35 to 85 with oral cavity squamous cell carcinoma. The sequences come from PBMCs, collected before nivolumab (anti-PD-1) treatment. The chain employs TRBV30 and TRBJ2-2; 9 positions agree with TRBD2. CDR3 in DNA: TGTGCCTGGATGGCGGGAGGGCTAAACACCGGGGAGCTGTTTTTT. This translates into CAWMAGGLNTGELFF.